Listed below are T cell receptor beta chains from one sample, sequenced in a study of patients and donors after allogeneic stem cell transplantation. TCRdb reprocessed the RT-PCR reads via MiXCR and lists one record per CDR3 protein. The repertoire holds some 87,000 distinct CDR3 sequences, under 50% seen once, with 50% to 75% in the top ten. Sequencing was performed on blood, either unsorted or a sorted T cell fraction (not recorded which). The receptors here all came from a human donor who was either an allogeneic HSCT recipient or a stem cell or donor lymphocyte infusion donor (not recorded which). It is not recorded whose cells these are; they may come from a transplant donor. Both conserved end residues are part of each CDR3. Each record gives: J gene, clone size, D gene, V gene, CDR3 protein. A D gene is named only where the DNA matches it firmly. Only part of the rows carry a size: once, few, many, or a class if the clone is expanded.

j_gene: TRBJ1-6; abundance: -; d_gene: -; v_gene: TRBV12-3/TRBV12-4; CDR3aa: CASSLSGNSPLHF
j_gene: TRBJ1-2; abundance: -; d_gene: TRBD1; v_gene: TRBV7-2; CDR3aa: CASSFRQGDGYTF
j_gene: TRBJ1-1; abundance: once; d_gene: -; v_gene: TRBV29-1; CDR3aa: CSVVGRAYAEAFF
j_gene: TRBJ1-1; abundance: -; d_gene: TRBD1; v_gene: TRBV3-1; CDR3aa: CASSQGSHRGNTEAFF
j_gene: TRBJ1-1; abundance: few; d_gene: -; v_gene: TRBV12-3/TRBV12-4; CDR3aa: CASSPRVGATEAFF
j_gene: TRBJ1-1; abundance: -; d_gene: -; v_gene: TRBV18; CDR3aa: CASSLSERNTEAFF
j_gene: TRBJ1-2; abundance: -; d_gene: TRBD1; v_gene: TRBV6-2/TRBV6-3; CDR3aa: CASSYPPPGQGADGYTF
j_gene: TRBJ2-2; abundance: -; d_gene: TRBD1; v_gene: TRBV4-3; CDR3aa: CASSPYQWAGGDSGELFF
j_gene: TRBJ2-1; abundance: -; d_gene: TRBD2; v_gene: TRBV7-8; CDR3aa: CASSETSGKTYNEQFF
j_gene: TRBJ1-2; abundance: -; d_gene: -; v_gene: TRBV6-2/TRBV6-3; CDR3aa: CASKRTANYGYTF
j_gene: TRBJ1-6; abundance: few; d_gene: -; v_gene: TRBV7-8; CDR3aa: CASSLLTVGQTNSPLHF
j_gene: TRBJ1-2; abundance: -; d_gene: -; v_gene: TRBV29-1; CDR3aa: CSVLPGPLSMDYTF
j_gene: TRBJ2-1; abundance: once; d_gene: TRBD2; v_gene: TRBV20-1; CDR3aa: CSARGSGGGYNEQFF
j_gene: TRBJ2-1; abundance: -; d_gene: TRBD2; v_gene: TRBV29-1; CDR3aa: CSVAREGPYNEQFF
j_gene: TRBJ2-1; abundance: -; d_gene: -; v_gene: TRBV12-3/TRBV12-4; CDR3aa: CASSNSLLLNEQFF
j_gene: TRBJ1-1; abundance: -; d_gene: TRBD1; v_gene: TRBV4-3; CDR3aa: CASSHSTGLETEAFF
j_gene: TRBJ1-2; abundance: -; d_gene: -; v_gene: TRBV12-3/TRBV12-4; CDR3aa: CASRPTANYGYTF
j_gene: TRBJ2-1; abundance: -; d_gene: TRBD2; v_gene: TRBV28; CDR3aa: CASKRQRGYNEQFF
j_gene: TRBJ2-1; abundance: few; d_gene: TRBD2; v_gene: TRBV18; CDR3aa: CASSLLAGAYNEQFF
j_gene: TRBJ1-5; abundance: few; d_gene: -; v_gene: TRBV20-1; CDR3aa: CSAPGQPNQPQHF
j_gene: TRBJ1-1; abundance: few; d_gene: TRBD1; v_gene: TRBV7-9; CDR3aa: CASSERTGPTFF
j_gene: TRBJ1-5; abundance: few; d_gene: -; v_gene: TRBV27; CDR3aa: CATRAGTFAPQHF
j_gene: TRBJ2-5; abundance: -; d_gene: -; v_gene: TRBV7-2; CDR3aa: CASSLAGGGSETQYF
j_gene: TRBJ2-1; abundance: -; d_gene: TRBD2; v_gene: TRBV9; CDR3aa: CASSALAGSYNEQFF
j_gene: TRBJ1-6; abundance: -; d_gene: -; v_gene: TRBV12-3/TRBV12-4; CDR3aa: CASSLASSGTLPLHF
j_gene: TRBJ1-5; abundance: -; d_gene: -; v_gene: TRBV20-1; CDR3aa: CSARDLRGQPQHF
j_gene: TRBJ1-1; abundance: few; d_gene: -; v_gene: TRBV4-3; CDR3aa: CASSQDWRIAEAFF
j_gene: TRBJ2-2; abundance: -; d_gene: -; v_gene: TRBV24-1; CDR3aa: CATQGNPGDHTGELFF
j_gene: TRBJ1-2; abundance: -; d_gene: TRBD1; v_gene: TRBV29-1; CDR3aa: CSATGVYGYTF
j_gene: TRBJ1-1; abundance: few; d_gene: -; v_gene: TRBV20-1; CDR3aa: CSASGTHMNTEAFF
j_gene: TRBJ2-4; abundance: -; d_gene: -; v_gene: TRBV6-2/TRBV6-3; CDR3aa: CASSRQPLLAKNIQYF
j_gene: TRBJ1-5; abundance: -; d_gene: TRBD1; v_gene: TRBV7-2; CDR3aa: CASSLTGSGQPQHF
j_gene: TRBJ1-3; abundance: -; d_gene: -; v_gene: TRBV7-9; CDR3aa: CASSLVGRENGNTIYF
j_gene: TRBJ1-5; abundance: few; d_gene: TRBD1; v_gene: TRBV6-2/TRBV6-3; CDR3aa: CASSGTGIQPQHF
j_gene: TRBJ1-3; abundance: few; d_gene: -; v_gene: TRBV21-1; CDR3aa: CASTHTCSGNTIYF
j_gene: TRBJ1-4; abundance: few; d_gene: TRBD1; v_gene: TRBV27; CDR3aa: CASSLSGQGANEKLFF
j_gene: TRBJ1-2; abundance: -; d_gene: TRBD1; v_gene: TRBV28; CDR3aa: CASEPGQLYGYTF
j_gene: TRBJ1-2; abundance: few; d_gene: TRBD1; v_gene: TRBV20-1; CDR3aa: CSDHAGGYGYTF
j_gene: TRBJ1-1; abundance: -; d_gene: TRBD1; v_gene: TRBV7-6; CDR3aa: CASSQGQAGELEAFF
j_gene: TRBJ1-5; abundance: -; d_gene: -; v_gene: TRBV20-1; CDR3aa: CSARDWRMTFNQPQHF